The rows below give T cell receptor beta chains drawn from one sample of a study of neurological immune-mediated disorders. TCRdb reanalysed the 5' RACE reads using MiXCR and keeps one entry per CDR3 protein. The data show tens of thousands of distinct CDR3 sequences, 3% to 3.5% seen once. Material: PBMCs. Source of these receptors: a woman aged 55-70 years with multiple sclerosis. Both conserved end residues are trimmed from each CDR3. D genes are given only for firm matches.

d_call: NA
v_call: TRBV5-1
cdr3_aa: ASSLSTDSYEQY

d_call: TRBD1
v_call: TRBV5-1
cdr3_aa: ASRESQGASEAF

d_call: NA
v_call: TRBV20-1
cdr3_aa: SASGDLHSEQY

d_call: NA
v_call: TRBV20-1
cdr3_aa: SAPGTVYNEQF

d_call: NA
v_call: TRBV3-1
cdr3_aa: ASSPRGGGEKLF

d_call: NA
v_call: TRBV7-9
cdr3_aa: ASSSTRQVKTQN

d_call: NA
v_call: TRBV5-1
cdr3_aa: ASSLVPGTDTQY

d_call: NA
v_call: TRBV18
cdr3_aa: ASSPRHQETQY

d_call: NA
v_call: TRBV7-2
cdr3_aa: ASSSGTKNTEAF

d_call: TRBD1
v_call: TRBV20-1
cdr3_aa: SARARDSSYNEQF

d_call: TRBD2
v_call: TRBV7-2
cdr3_aa: ASSARTSGVNTQY

d_call: NA
v_call: TRBV7-2
cdr3_aa: ASSALGGDAPDTQY

d_call: NA
v_call: TRBV5-1
cdr3_aa: ASSLVVGYEQY

d_call: TRBD1
v_call: TRBV5-1
cdr3_aa: ASSLSRQGANEKLF

d_call: TRBD1
v_call: TRBV6-5
cdr3_aa: ASSPGQGGVSTEAF

d_call: TRBD1
v_call: TRBV7-2
cdr3_aa: ASSLGTGNTEAF

d_call: NA
v_call: TRBV4-2
cdr3_aa: ASSQERGFNTEAF

d_call: NA
v_call: TRBV12-3/TRBV12-4
cdr3_aa: ASSSQGSGNTIY

d_call: TRBD2
v_call: TRBV30
cdr3_aa: ACTSGSYNEQF

d_call: NA
v_call: TRBV6-5
cdr3_aa: ASGQGRREQY

d_call: NA
v_call: TRBV20-1
cdr3_aa: SARDSEGGRGNQPQH

d_call: NA
v_call: TRBV5-1
cdr3_aa: DSSRQTNEQF

d_call: TRBD1
v_call: TRBV20-1
cdr3_aa: SARGGDREVRGYT

d_call: NA
v_call: TRBV6-5
cdr3_aa: ASRRTSNTEAF

d_call: NA
v_call: TRBV20-1
cdr3_aa: SATPRRLNTEAF

d_call: NA
v_call: TRBV5-1
cdr3_aa: ASSFVGGQNTGELF

d_call: TRBD2
v_call: TRBV12-3/TRBV12-4
cdr3_aa: ASSLAGGRDEQF

d_call: NA
v_call: TRBV18
cdr3_aa: ASSPNSPLH

d_call: NA
v_call: TRBV5-1
cdr3_aa: ASCPRSGVTNTEAF

d_call: NA
v_call: TRBV5-1
cdr3_aa: ASSFRTVKSDEQY

d_call: NA
v_call: TRBV5-1
cdr3_aa: ASSLDPGMNTEAF

d_call: TRBD1
v_call: TRBV10-3
cdr3_aa: AISEMGQGREETQY

d_call: TRBD1
v_call: TRBV5-1
cdr3_aa: ASSQQGGDTIY

d_call: TRBD2
v_call: TRBV20-1
cdr3_aa: SGWGGEQETQY

d_call: NA
v_call: TRBV29-1
cdr3_aa: SVVGGRGYEQY

d_call: NA
v_call: TRBV7-9
cdr3_aa: ASSLDSGDTEAF

d_call: NA
v_call: TRBV20-1
cdr3_aa: SAVQVTDTQY

d_call: TRBD2
v_call: TRBV5-1
cdr3_aa: ASSLVIAGGYNEQF

d_call: NA
v_call: TRBV5-1
cdr3_aa: ASSPEGVETQY

d_call: TRBD2
v_call: TRBV28
cdr3_aa: ASSPGGPPDTQY

d_call: TRBD2
v_call: TRBV6-5
cdr3_aa: ASRTGTSGGQDPKNIQY

d_call: NA
v_call: TRBV29-1
cdr3_aa: SVDVSRIQQF

d_call: NA
v_call: TRBV3-1
cdr3_aa: ASSQDPVTDYYGYT

d_call: TRBD1
v_call: TRBV29-1
cdr3_aa: SVEDNRGGYGYT

d_call: TRBD2
v_call: TRBV20-1
cdr3_aa: SAGSGGTSTDTQY

d_call: NA
v_call: TRBV5-1
cdr3_aa: ASSPAGDYGYT

d_call: NA
v_call: TRBV30
cdr3_aa: AWSVAHYNEQF

d_call: NA
v_call: TRBV4-1
cdr3_aa: ASSPRDTLNTEAF

d_call: NA
v_call: TRBV6-6
cdr3_aa: ASRGGEKLF

d_call: NA
v_call: TRBV6-5
cdr3_aa: ASGRDKLYGYT

d_call: TRBD1
v_call: TRBV20-1
cdr3_aa: SARAGGNGNTIY

d_call: NA
v_call: TRBV20-1
cdr3_aa: SADPQAGASYEQY

d_call: NA
v_call: TRBV5-1
cdr3_aa: ASSQSGHYNEQF

d_call: TRBD1
v_call: TRBV18
cdr3_aa: ASSPGKQGHSTLN

d_call: TRBD1
v_call: TRBV7-8
cdr3_aa: ASSVGLTGNPGANVLT

d_call: NA
v_call: TRBV3-1
cdr3_aa: ASQKNTGELF

d_call: NA
v_call: TRBV20-1
cdr3_aa: SASKGRADGYT

d_call: TRBD1
v_call: TRBV11-2
cdr3_aa: ASSWTGGSYEQY

d_call: TRBD2
v_call: TRBV20-1
cdr3_aa: SAWGGYQETQY

d_call: TRBD1
v_call: TRBV12-3/TRBV12-4
cdr3_aa: ASTEQGASTDTQY